This passage covers 27 T cell receptor beta chains from one sample sequenced in a study of blood T cells in healthy people across ages. Combining a sample-barcoded 5' primer with a J-beta primer mix, a second PCR ran for about 6 to 11 cycles. TCRdb processed the 5' RACE reads anew with MiXCR; each CDR3 protein has one entry. The repertoire holds about 1.7 million distinct CDR3 sequences, with 28% as singletons. The specimen sequenced was blood. These receptors were collected from a woman aged 30 to 39 in good health.

The chain links TRBV11-2 to TRBJ2-3; D is perhaps TRBD2 (6 bases). CDR1 and CDR2 from the germline V gene are SGHAT and FQNNGV. This CDR3 has 16 amino acids. V was cut by 1 base and J by 4 bases, with 15 bases left in between. Here the CDR3 reads CASSLVGSDPPDTQYF. In DNA, the CDR3 is TGTGCCAGCAGCTTAGTCGGGAGTGACCCGCCAGATACGCAGTATTTT.

This clonotype was observed a few times. This chain links TRBV10-3 with TRBJ2-3; a weak D match, TRBD1 (5 bases). CDR3 size: 14 residues. Germline CDR1 ENHRY, CDR2 SYGVKD. Trimming pared 8 bases from V and 0 bases from J, leaving 12 bases between. CDR3 in amino acids: CAISGQGSTDTQYF. The CDR3 DNA reads TGTGCCATCTCCGGGCAGGGAAGCACAGATACGCAGTATTTT.

In DNA, the CDR3 is TGTGCCAGCAGGATGACAGGGAGGGGAAACACCATATATTTT. Its protein is CASRMTGRGNTIYF. This chain links TRBV12-3 or TRBV12-4 with TRBJ1-3; 7 nucleotides align to TRBD1. Losses at the gene ends were 6 bases for V and 4 bases for J; bases not matched to a gene: 6. The CDR3 covers 14 residues.

J is TRBJ2-2 and V is TRBV15; D gene uncertain. This CDR3 is 17 amino acids long. Trimming removed 4 bases at V and 5 bases at J, with 20 bases between. The germline V gene has CDR1 LNHNV and CDR2 YYDKDF (reference sequence). In nucleotides, the CDR3 is TGTGCCACCAGCACCGGCCTTGTGGTAGCTAGGACCGGGGAGCTGTTTTTT. Its protein product is CATSTGLVVARTGELFF. Full variable domain (missing parts from reference TRBV15 and TRBJ2-2): DAMVIQNPRYQVTQFGKPVTLSCSQTLNHNVMYWYQQKSSQAPKLLFHYYDKDFNNEADTPDNFQSRRPNTSFCFLDIRSPGLGDTAMYLCATSTGLVVARTGELFFGEGSRLTVL.

As concerns this clonotype: Compared with germline, one end of the junction differs, possibly owing to a read error. The rearrangement links TRBV6-6 to TRBJ1-2; 9 nucleotides align to TRBD1. Germline lookup yields CDR1 MNHNY and CDR2 SVGAGI (reference sequence). The CDR3 contains 13 residues. The CDR3 loop is CASRRQGVYGYTF. The CDR3 nucleotides are TGTGCCAGCAGACGACAGGGGGTTTATGGTTACACCTTC.

This clonotype was detected ten times or more. This chain joins TRBV4-1 and TRBJ2-5; a weak D match, TRBD2 (6 bases). Trimming took off 0 bases at V and 2 bases at J, with 10 bases between the two ends. CDR1 and CDR2 (germline): MGHRA, YSYEKL. CDR3 size: 15 residues. The CDR3 reads CASSQDRDLQETQYF. The CDR3, as DNA: TGCGCCAGCAGCCAAGATCGGGACTTGCAAGAGACCCAGTACTTC.

This clonotype was seen at least ten times. This chain connects TRBV7-2 to TRBJ2-1; D is undetermined. This CDR3 comprises 15 residues. V was shortened by 4 bases and J by 0 bases, with 10 bases between the two germline ends. Germline V CDR1 and CDR2: SGHTA, FQGNSA. Written as DNA, the CDR3 is TGTGCCAGCAGCTCTAGACTGAGCTCCTACAATGAGCAGTTCTTC. Encoded protein: CASSSRLSSYNEQFF. The variable domain in full, completed from reference TRBV7-2 and TRBJ2-1, reads GAGVSQSPSNKVTEKGKDVELRCDPISGHTALYWYRQSLGQGLEFLIYFQGNSAPDKSGLPSDRFSAERTGGSVSTLTIQRTQQEDSAVYLCASSSRLSSYNEQFFGPGTRLTVL.

In this sample, this clonotype turned up many times. V and J are TRBV7-2 and TRBJ2-7, with D hard to call. The germline V gene has CDR1 SGHTA and CDR2 FQGNSA. The CDR3 length is 14 residues. V lost 4 bases and J 6 bases, leaving 16 bases between the germline ends. CDR3 DNA sequence: TGTGCCAGCAGCTCCAGAGTTTTGACCTTCGAGCAGTACTTC. The encoded protein is CASSSRVLTFEQYF.

This rearrangement joins TRBV5-1 to TRBJ2-1; TRBD2 matches 8 bases. J was trimmed by 3 bases and V by 2 bases; bases with no gene match: 7. This CDR3 comprises 16 residues. Germline V gene lookup returns CDR1 SGHRS and CDR2 YFSETQ. The CDR3 DNA sequence: TGCGCCAGCAGCTTCCAAGCGGGAGCGAACTACAATGAGCAGTTCTTC. It specifies CASSFQAGANYNEQFF.

This clonotype was picked up a small number of times. The chain carries TRBV3-1 and TRBJ1-1; 8 bases map to TRBD1. With 3 bases clipped from V and 7 bases from J, the junction kept 7 bases outside the gene matches. The CDR3 consists of 14 residues. In germline, CDR1 is LGHDT, CDR2 YNNKEL (reference sequence). The CDR3 bases are TGTGCCAGCAGCCATTACAGGGGGTCGCGTGAAGCTTTCTTT. Translating it yields CASSHYRGSREAFF.

This chain uses TRBV12-3 or TRBV12-4 with TRBJ2-2; 7 bases fit TRBD1. This CDR3 spans 14 amino acids. V dropped 7 bases and J dropped 5; count of bases not matched to a gene: 7. The CDR3 protein is CASTNRGQTGELFF. CDR3 sequence (DNA): TGTGCCAGCACAAACAGGGGACAAACCGGGGAGCTGTTTTTT.

The genes are TRBV11-2 and TRBJ1-1; no clear D. CDR3 length: 14 residues. Germline CDR1 is SGHAT and CDR2 is FQNNGV. Trimming took off 7 bases at V and 1 base at J, with 13 bases between the two ends. CDR3: CASTAEGANTEAFF. The CDR3 nucleotides read TGTGCCAGCACCGCTGAGGGAGCGAACACTGAAGCTTTCTTT.

This clonotype was seen only a few times. V usage is TRBV28 and J usage is TRBJ2-4, with a tentative D call TRBD2 (6 bases). The V gene's germline CDR1 is MDHEN and CDR2 SYDVKM. This CDR3 contains 14 residues. V was clipped by 2 bases and J by 6 bases, with 11 bases between them. The CDR3 DNA reads as TGTGCCAGCAGTTTAGGAGGGAGCGGAAACATTCAGTACTTC. The encoded protein is CASSLGGSGNIQYF. Looking up the rest from reference TRBV28 and TRBJ2-4 gives the full variable domain: DVKVTQSSRYLVKRTGEKVFLECVQDMDHENMFWYRQDPGLGLRLIYFSYDVKMKEKGDIPEGYSVSREKKERFSLILESASTNQTSMYLCASSLGGSGNIQYFGAGTRLSVL.

The V call is TRBV5-1, the J call TRBJ2-1; D gene unclear. Between the trimmed V and J ends, which lost 6 bases and 6 bases, there was a span of 13 bases. The CDR3 has 13 residues. Germline V gives CDR1 SGHRS, CDR2 YFSETQ. The CDR3 coding sequence is TGCGCCAGCATCCCCGCTGGCGGCAATGAGCAGTTCTTC. The encoded protein is CASIPAGGNEQFF.

Worth noting for this clonotype: A much larger clone lies a single base off, so this may be a read error. The V and J genes are TRBV10-3 and TRBJ2-1; the match to TRBD2 covers 8 bases. The J call is uncertain, as TRBJ2-7 better fits the DNA end. CDR3 size: 16 residues. Germline V gene sequence: CDR1 ENHRY, CDR2 SYGVKD. The CDR3: CAISEGGRSSYNEQYF. The CDR3 coding sequence is TGTGCCATCAGTGAGGGCGGGAGGAGCTCCTACAATGAGCAGTACTTC.

A word on this clonotype: The junction shows a germline mismatch at one end, possibly a read error. The chain carries TRBV12-3 or TRBV12-4 and TRBJ1-2; no reliable D call. This CDR3 comprises 12 residues. Here the CDR3 DNA reads TGTGCCAGCAGTTTAGGACCTTATGGCTGCACCTTC. Protein product: CASSLGPYGCTF.

The chain links TRBV14 to TRBJ2-1; no clear D gene. The V and J ends lost 0 bases and 3 bases respectively, with 9 bases between them. CDR1 SGHDN and CDR2 FVKESK come from the germline V gene. This CDR3 comprises 15 residues. Here the CDR3 DNA reads TGTGCCAGCAGCCAAGATAACGCAGGCTACAATGAGCAGTTCTTC. It specifies CASSQDNAGYNEQFF.

This clonotype was counted ten times or more. The genes are TRBV7-9 and TRBJ2-7, with D perhaps matching TRBD2 (5 bases). The CDR3 runs to 13 residues. V was clipped by 1 base and J by 6 bases, with 10 bases between them. Germline V CDR1 and CDR2: SEHNR, FQNEAQ (reference sequence). CDR3 in amino acids: CASSLVEVGEQYF. In DNA form, the CDR3 reads TGTGCCAGCAGCTTAGTGGAGGTCGGCGAGCAGTACTTC. Using reference TRBV7-9 and TRBJ2-7 for the parts outside the CDR3, the full variable domain is DTGVSQNPRHKITKRGQNVTFRCDPISEHNRLYWYRQTLGQGPEFLTYFQNEAQLEKSRLLSDRFSAERPKGSFSTLEIQRTEQGDSAMYLCASSLVEVGEQYFGPGTRLTVT.

In this sample, this clonotype turned up a few times. V gene TRBV12-3 or TRBV12-4 combines with J gene TRBJ1-4, with 8 bases lining up with TRBD1. The V and J ends lost 5 bases and 5 bases, in that order; junction bases with no gene match: 7. This CDR3 has 15 amino acids. For the CDR3, the DNA is TGTGCCAGCAGTCCAGGACAGGGCCTCAATGAAAAACTGTTTTTT. Protein product: CASSPGQGLNEKLFF.

V gene TRBV4-3 combines with J gene TRBJ2-7; D may match TRBD1 or TRBD2 (5 bases each). Trimming removed 0 bases from V and 11 bases from J, with 17 bases in between. From germline, CDR1 is LGHNA and CDR2 YSLEER. The CDR3 is made up of 14 amino acids. CDR3 protein: CASSQDPRGTAKYF. Written as DNA, the CDR3 is TGCGCCAGCAGCCAAGATCCTAGAGGGACGGCGAAGTACTTC.

The J gene is TRBJ2-5, the V gene TRBV12-3 or TRBV12-4, with 7 bases fitting TRBD1. Germline trimming cut 5 bases from V and 11 bases from J; bases unmatched to any gene: 14. The CDR3 is made up of 14 amino acids. The CDR3 loop is CASSQAGTDNEQYF. The CDR3 DNA reads as TGTGCCAGCAGTCAAGCCGGGACAGACAATGAGCAGTACTTC.

CDR3 DNA sequence: TGTGCCAGCAGCGGGGACAGGGCCACCTACGAGCAGTACTTC. Encoded protein: CASSGDRATYEQYF. The chain recombines TRBV6-6 with TRBJ2-7, with 9 nucleotides matching TRBD1. CDR1 MNHNY and CDR2 SVGAGI come from the germline V gene (reference sequence). Trimming took 6 bases from V and 2 from J; bases not matched to a gene: 5. The CDR3 runs to 14 residues.

This clonotype was counted ten times or more. The chain is built from TRBV29-1 and TRBJ2-7; D not certain. V lost 5 bases, J lost 4 bases, and 12 bases lay in between. Germline CDR1 SQVTM, CDR2 ANQGSEA. CDR3 length: 12 residues. CDR3 bases: TGCAGCGTTTTTCCCAACCGATACGAGCAGTACTTC. Translated, it gives CSVFPNRYEQYF.

This clonotype was recorded a few times. J is TRBJ2-1 and V is TRBV7-2; 10 bases agree with TRBD2. The CDR3 has 16 amino acids. The junction had 4 bases not matched to a gene; V was cut back by 2 bases and J by 3 bases. CDR1 SGHTA and CDR2 FQGNSA come from the germline V gene. As DNA, the CDR3 is TGTGCCAGCAGCTTATCTAGCGGGAGTCGCTACAATGAGCAGTTCTTC. This codes for CASSLSSGSRYNEQFF.

Points on this clonotype: This clone may be a read error of a much larger clone one base away. The rearrangement joins TRBV20-1 to TRBJ1-2; D is possibly TRBD1 (6 bases). This CDR3 comprises 15 residues. Germline V gene lookup returns CDR1 DFQATT and CDR2 SNEGSKA (reference sequence). The CDR3 is CSARDDRQPNYVYTF. CDR3 coding DNA: TGCAGTGCTAGAGACGACAGGCAACCTAACTATGTCTACACCTTC.

V gene TRBV6-2 or TRBV6-3 combines with J gene TRBJ1-1; a possible D gene is TRBD1 (5 bases). The germline V and J ends were trimmed by 8 bases and 6 bases, with 19 bases remaining between them. This CDR3 has 14 amino acids. The germline CDR1 and CDR2 sequences are MNHEY and SVGEGT. CDR3 sequence (DNA): TGTGCCAGCCGGCTTTGGCAGGGAAGTGCTGAAGCTTTCTTT. It specifies CASRLWQGSAEAFF.

This clonotype showed up many times. The chain uses TRBV12-5 and TRBJ2-1, with 7 bases matching TRBD2. V dropped 7 bases and J dropped 1; count of bases not matched to a gene: 4. The CDR3 has 14 residues. Germline V CDR1 and CDR2: LGHNT, FRNRAP. For the CDR3, the DNA is TGTGCTAGTGCCCCCGGGGGGTCCTACAATGAGCAGTTCTTC. Translated, it gives CASAPGGSYNEQFF.